The 2 T cell receptor beta chains listed next were all sequenced from one sample in a study of STAT5B mutations in CD4+ large granular lymphocyte leukemia. Using immunoSEQ multiplex PCR, the repertoire was profiled, and TCRdb retains in-frame clones only, with some absent. The repertoire holds tens of thousands of clones, with 55% to 75% as singletons. Sequencing input: CD4+ T cells from blood buffy coats. These receptors were collected from a human donor in good health.

The chain combines TRBV10-3 with TRBJ2-3; 7 bases are a match to TRBD1. Germline assignment: CDR1 ENHRY and CDR2 SYGVKD. This CDR3 spans 14 amino acids. V was clipped by 3 bases and J by 6 bases; unmatched bases: 6. In DNA, the CDR3 is TGTGCCATCAGTGACCGACAGGGCGGGGATACGCAGTATTTT. Its protein product is CAISDRQGGDTQYF.

V is TRBV28 and J is TRBJ2-1, with 11 bases fitting TRBD2. With V trimmed by 1 base and J by 8 bases, 4 bases remained unmatched. The CDR3 extends over 15 amino acids. Germline loops: CDR1 MDHEN, CDR2 SYDVKM. CDR3 sequence: CASSLSVAGGYEQFF. The CDR3, as DNA: TGTGCCAGCAGTTTATCCGTAGCGGGGGGGTATGAGCAGTTCTTC.